The following is a T cell receptor (beta chain) sequence with its context. The data originate from a study of control samples from healthy donors and cancer patients. The data were produced by immunoSEQ multiplex PCR, yet TCRdb's version contains in-frame clones alone and is incomplete. The table shows 150,000 to 200,000 clones, with around 94% occurring only once. The sample consisted of blood. This TCR came from a young woman in good health.

The CDR3 spells CAISETQGAIGYTF. In nucleotides, the CDR3 is TGTGCCATCAGTGAGACCCAGGGGGCGATTGGCTACACCTTC. The chain links TRBV10-3 to TRBJ1-2, with 8 bases lining up with TRBD1. CDR1 and CDR2 from the germline V gene are ENHRY and SYGVKD. J lost 7 bases, V lost 2 bases, and 6 bases had no gene match. The CDR3 loop spans 14 amino acids.